This T cell receptor beta chain appears in the sequencing data of a study of blood T cell repertoires in COVID-19. Study-level background: In each case, the material was cDNA or gDNA derived from T cells, B-cell-depleted T cells, or PBMCs.

CDR3 length equals 14 residues. Germline loops: CDR1 SGHTA, CDR2 FQGNSA. J was trimmed by 2 bases and V by 2 bases; bases with no gene match: 0. Repertoires were generated with immunoSEQ multiplex PCR, while TCRdb's copy carries only in-frame clones and drops some. The repertoire holds around 120,000 clones, with over 80% as singletons. This receptor was identified in a man aged 35 to 55 with active or convalescent COVID-19. The V and J genes are TRBV7-2 and TRBJ1-5, with 7 nucleotides matching TRBD1. The sequenced material came from peripheral blood. The CDR3: CASSLTGGNQPQHF. The CDR3 DNA reads TGTGCCAGCAGCTTAACAGGGGGCAATCAGCCCCAGCATTTT.